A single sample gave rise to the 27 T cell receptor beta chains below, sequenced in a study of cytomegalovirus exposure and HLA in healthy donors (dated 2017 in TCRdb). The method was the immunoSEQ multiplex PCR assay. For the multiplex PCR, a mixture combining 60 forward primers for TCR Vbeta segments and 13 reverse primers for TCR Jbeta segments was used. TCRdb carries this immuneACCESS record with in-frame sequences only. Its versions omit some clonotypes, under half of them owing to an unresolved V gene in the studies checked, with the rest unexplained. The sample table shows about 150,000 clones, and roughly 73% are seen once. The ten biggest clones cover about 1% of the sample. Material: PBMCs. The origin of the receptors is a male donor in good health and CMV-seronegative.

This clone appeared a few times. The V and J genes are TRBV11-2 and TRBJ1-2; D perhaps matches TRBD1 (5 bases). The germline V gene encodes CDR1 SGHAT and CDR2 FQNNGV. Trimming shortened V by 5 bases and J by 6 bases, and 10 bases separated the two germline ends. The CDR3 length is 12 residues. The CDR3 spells CASSAQGNGYTF. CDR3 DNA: TGTGCCAGCAGCGCCCAGGGAAATGGCTACACCTTC.

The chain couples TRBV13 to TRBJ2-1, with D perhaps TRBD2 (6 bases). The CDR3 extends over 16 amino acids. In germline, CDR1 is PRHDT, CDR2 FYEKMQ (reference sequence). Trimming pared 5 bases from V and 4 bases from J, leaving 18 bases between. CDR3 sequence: CASSLLTGETYNEQFF. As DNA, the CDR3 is TGTGCCAGCAGCCTATTAACGGGGGAGACTTACAATGAGCAGTTCTTC.

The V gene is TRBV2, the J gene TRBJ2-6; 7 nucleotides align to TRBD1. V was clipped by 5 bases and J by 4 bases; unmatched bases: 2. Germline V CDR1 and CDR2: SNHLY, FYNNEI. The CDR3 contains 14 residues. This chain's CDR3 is CASSTGAGANVLTF. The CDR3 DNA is TGTGCCAGCAGTACAGGGGCCGGGGCCAACGTCCTGACTTTC.

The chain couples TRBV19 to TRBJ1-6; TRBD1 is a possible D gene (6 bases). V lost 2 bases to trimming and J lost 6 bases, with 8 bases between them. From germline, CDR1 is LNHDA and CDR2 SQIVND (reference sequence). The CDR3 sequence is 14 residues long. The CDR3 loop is CASSIRDTNSPLHF. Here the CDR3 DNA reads TGTGCCAGTAGTATACGGGACACTAATTCACCCCTCCACTTT.

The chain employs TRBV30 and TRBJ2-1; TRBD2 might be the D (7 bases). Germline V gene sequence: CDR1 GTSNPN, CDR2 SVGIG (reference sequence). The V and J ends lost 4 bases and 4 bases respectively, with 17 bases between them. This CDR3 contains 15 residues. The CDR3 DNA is TGTGCCTGGAATACCCAGGGAGGGGGTTACAATGAGCAGTTCTTC. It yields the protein CAWNTQGGGYNEQFF.

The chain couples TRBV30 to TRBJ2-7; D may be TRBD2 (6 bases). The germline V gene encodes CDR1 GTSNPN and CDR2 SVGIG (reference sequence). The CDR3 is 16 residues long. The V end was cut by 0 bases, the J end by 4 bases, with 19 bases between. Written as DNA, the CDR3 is TGTGCCTGGAGTGTTCGCGGGGCCCCTTTAGTTTACGAGCAGTACTTC. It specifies CAWSVRGAPLVYEQYF.

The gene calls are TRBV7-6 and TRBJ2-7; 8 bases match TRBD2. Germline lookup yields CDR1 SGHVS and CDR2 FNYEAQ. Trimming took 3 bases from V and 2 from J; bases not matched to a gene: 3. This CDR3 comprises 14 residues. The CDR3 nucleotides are TGTGCCAGCAGCTTCGGACTAGCAACCTACGAGCAGTACTTC. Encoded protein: CASSFGLATYEQYF.

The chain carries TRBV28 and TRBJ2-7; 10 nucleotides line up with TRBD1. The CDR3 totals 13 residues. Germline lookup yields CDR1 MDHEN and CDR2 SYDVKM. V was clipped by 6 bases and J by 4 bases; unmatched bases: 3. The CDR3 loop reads CASSPGQGYEQYF. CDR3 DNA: TGTGCCAGCAGCCCGGGACAGGGGTACGAGCAGTACTTC.

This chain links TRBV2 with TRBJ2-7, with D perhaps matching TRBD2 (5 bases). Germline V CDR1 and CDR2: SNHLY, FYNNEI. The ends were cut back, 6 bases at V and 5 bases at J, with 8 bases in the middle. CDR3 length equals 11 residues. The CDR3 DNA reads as TGTGCCAGCAGAACTAGGAACGAGCAGTACTTC. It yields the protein CASRTRNEQYF.

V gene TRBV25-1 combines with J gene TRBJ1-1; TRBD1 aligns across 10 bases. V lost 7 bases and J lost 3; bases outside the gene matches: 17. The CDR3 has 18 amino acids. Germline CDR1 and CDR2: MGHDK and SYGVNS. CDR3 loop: CASTRNPGQGTGDTEAFF. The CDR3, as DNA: TGTGCCAGCACCCGGAACCCGGGACAGGGGACGGGGGACACTGAAGCTTTCTTT. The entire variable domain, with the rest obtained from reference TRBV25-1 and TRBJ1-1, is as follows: EADIYQTPRYLVIGTGKKITLECSQTMGHDKMYWYQQDPGMELHLIHYSYGVNSTEKGDLSSESTVSRIRTEHFPLTLESARPSHTSQYLCASTRNPGQGTGDTEAFFGQGTRLTVV.

The CDR3 reads CASSTRGVREQFF. The CDR3, as DNA: TGCGCCAGCAGTACGCGCGGGGTCCGTGAGCAGTTCTTC. V gene TRBV23-1 combines with J gene TRBJ2-1, with D maybe TRBD2 (6 bases). TRBV23-1 is filed as an ORF, its function uncertain. The CDR3 has 13 amino acids. The V gene lost 5 bases and the J gene lost 9 bases, with 14 bases spanning the gap.

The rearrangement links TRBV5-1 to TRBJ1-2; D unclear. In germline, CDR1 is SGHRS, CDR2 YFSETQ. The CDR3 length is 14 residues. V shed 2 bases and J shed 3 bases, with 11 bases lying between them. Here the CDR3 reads CASSFGETYYGYTF. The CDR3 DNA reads TGCGCCAGCAGCTTTGGAGAGACCTACTATGGCTACACCTTC.

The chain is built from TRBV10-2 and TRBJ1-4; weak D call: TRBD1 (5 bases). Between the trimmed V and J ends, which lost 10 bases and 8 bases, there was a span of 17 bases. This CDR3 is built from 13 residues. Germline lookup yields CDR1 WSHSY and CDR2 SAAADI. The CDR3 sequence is CATRGGFEEKLFF. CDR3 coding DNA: TGCGCCACCCGGGGGGGATTTGAGGAAAAACTGTTTTTT.

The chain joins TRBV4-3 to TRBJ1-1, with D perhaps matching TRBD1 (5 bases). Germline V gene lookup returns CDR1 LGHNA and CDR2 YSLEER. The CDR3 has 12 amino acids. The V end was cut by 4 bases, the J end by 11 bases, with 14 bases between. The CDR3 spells CASSLIGGAAFF. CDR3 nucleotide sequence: TGCGCCAGCAGCCTCATTGGAGGGGCGGCTTTCTTT.

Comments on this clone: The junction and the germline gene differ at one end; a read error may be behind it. The CDR3 DNA reads TGTGCTAGCAGCGCCGGGCAGGGGGCTGAAGCTTTCTTT. Translated, it gives CASSAGQGAEAFF. This chain links TRBV7-7 with TRBJ1-1; 7 bases agree with TRBD1. Germline V gene lookup returns CDR1 SSHAT and CDR2 FNYEAQ (reference sequence). The CDR3 covers 13 residues.

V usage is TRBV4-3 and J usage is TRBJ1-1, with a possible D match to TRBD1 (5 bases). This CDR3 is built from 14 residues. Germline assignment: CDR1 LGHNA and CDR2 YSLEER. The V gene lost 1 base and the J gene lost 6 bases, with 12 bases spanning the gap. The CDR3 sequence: CASSQVGGAAEAFF. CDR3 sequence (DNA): TGCGCCAGCAGCCAAGTAGGAGGGGCGGCTGAAGCTTTCTTT.

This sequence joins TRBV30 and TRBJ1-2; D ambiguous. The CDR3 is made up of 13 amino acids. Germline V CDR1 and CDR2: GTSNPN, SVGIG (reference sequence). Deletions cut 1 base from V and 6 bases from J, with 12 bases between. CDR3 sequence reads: CAWSAFQRDGYTF. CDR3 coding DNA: TGTGCCTGGAGTGCTTTCCAGAGGGATGGCTACACCTTC. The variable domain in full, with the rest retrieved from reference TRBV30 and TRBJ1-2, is SQTIHQWPATLVQPVGSPLSLECTVEGTSNPNLYWYRQAAGRGLQLLFYSVGIGQISSEVPQNLSASRPQDRQFILSSKKLLLSDSGFYLCAWSAFQRDGYTFGSGTRLTVV.

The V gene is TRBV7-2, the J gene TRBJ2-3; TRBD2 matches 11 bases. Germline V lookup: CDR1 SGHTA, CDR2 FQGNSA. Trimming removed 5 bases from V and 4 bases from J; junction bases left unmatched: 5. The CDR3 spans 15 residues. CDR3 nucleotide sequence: TGTGCCAGCAGCGTTAGCGGGGGGGCGTCAGATACGCAGTATTTT. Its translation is CASSVSGGASDTQYF.

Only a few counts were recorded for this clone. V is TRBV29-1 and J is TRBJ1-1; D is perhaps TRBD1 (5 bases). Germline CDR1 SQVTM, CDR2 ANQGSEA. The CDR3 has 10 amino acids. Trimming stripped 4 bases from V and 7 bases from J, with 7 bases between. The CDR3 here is CSVVGREAFF. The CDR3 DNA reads TGCAGCGTTGTGGGGCGTGAAGCTTTCTTT.

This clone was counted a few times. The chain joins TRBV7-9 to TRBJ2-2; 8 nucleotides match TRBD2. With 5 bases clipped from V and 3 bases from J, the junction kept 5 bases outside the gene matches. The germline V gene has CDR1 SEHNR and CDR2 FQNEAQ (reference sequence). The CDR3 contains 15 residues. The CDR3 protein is CASSRLGGDTGELFF. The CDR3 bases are TGTGCCAGCAGCCGTCTCGGGGGGGACACCGGGGAGCTGTTTTTT.

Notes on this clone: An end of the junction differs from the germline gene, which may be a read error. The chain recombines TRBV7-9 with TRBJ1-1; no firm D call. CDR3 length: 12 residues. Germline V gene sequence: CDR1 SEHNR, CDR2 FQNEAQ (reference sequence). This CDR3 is CSSSPVNTEAFF. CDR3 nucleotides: TGTTCCAGCAGCCCTGTAAACACTGAAGCTTTCTTT. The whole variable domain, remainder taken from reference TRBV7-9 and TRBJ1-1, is DTGVSQNPRHKITKRGQNVTFRCDPISEHNRLYWYRQTLGQGPEFLTYFQNEAQLEKSRLLSDRFSAERPKGSFSTLEIQRTEQGDSAMYLCSSSPVNTEAFFGQGTRLTVV.

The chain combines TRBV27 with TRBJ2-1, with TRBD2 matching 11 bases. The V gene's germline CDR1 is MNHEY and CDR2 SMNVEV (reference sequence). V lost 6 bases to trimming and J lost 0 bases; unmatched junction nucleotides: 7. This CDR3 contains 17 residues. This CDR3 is CASRGLAGGPSYNEQFF. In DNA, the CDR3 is TGTGCCAGCAGAGGGCTAGCGGGGGGCCCCTCCTACAATGAGCAGTTCTTC.

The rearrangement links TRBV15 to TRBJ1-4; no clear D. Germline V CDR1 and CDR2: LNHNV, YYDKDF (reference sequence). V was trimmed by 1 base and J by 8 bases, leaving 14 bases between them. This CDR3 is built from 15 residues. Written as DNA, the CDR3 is TGTGCCACCAGCAGAGGGGTGGGGAGCGAAGAAAAACTGTTTTTT. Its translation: CATSRGVGSEEKLFF. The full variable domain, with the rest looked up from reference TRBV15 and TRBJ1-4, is DAMVIQNPRYQVTQFGKPVTLSCSQTLNHNVMYWYQQKSSQAPKLLFHYYDKDFNNEADTPDNFQSRRPNTSFCFLDIRSPGLGDTAMYLCATSRGVGSEEKLFFGSGTQLSVL.

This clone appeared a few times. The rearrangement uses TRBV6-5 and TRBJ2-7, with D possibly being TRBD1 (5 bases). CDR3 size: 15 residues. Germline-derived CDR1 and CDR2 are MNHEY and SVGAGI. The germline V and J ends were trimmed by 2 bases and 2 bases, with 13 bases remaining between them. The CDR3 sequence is CASSYDRQRTYEQYF. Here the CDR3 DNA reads TGTGCCAGCAGTTACGATCGACAGAGGACCTACGAGCAGTACTTC.

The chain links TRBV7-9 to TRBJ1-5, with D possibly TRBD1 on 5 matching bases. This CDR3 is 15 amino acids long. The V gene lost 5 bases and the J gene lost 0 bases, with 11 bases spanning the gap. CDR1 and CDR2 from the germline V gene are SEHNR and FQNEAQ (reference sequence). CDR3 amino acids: CASSPEGDSNQPQHF. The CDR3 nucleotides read TGTGCCAGCAGCCCTGAAGGGGATAGCAATCAGCCCCAGCATTTT.

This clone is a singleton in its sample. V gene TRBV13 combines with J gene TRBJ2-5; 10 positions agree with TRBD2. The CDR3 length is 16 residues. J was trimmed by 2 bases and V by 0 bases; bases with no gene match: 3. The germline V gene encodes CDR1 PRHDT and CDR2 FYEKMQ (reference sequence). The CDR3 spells CASSLGVAGGQETQYF. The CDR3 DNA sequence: TGTGCCAGCAGCTTAGGAGTAGCGGGGGGTCAAGAGACCCAGTACTTC.

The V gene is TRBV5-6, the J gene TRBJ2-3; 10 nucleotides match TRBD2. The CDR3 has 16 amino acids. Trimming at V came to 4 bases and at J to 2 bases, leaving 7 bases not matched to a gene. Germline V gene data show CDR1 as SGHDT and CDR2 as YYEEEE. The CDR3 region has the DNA TGTGCCAGCAGCCCCTTAGCGGGGGGCTTCACAGATACGCAGTATTTT. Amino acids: CASSPLAGGFTDTQYF. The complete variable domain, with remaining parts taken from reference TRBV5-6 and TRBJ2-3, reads DAGVTQSPTHLIKTRGQQVTLRCSPKSGHDTVSWYQQALGQGPQFIFQYYEEEERQRGNFPDRFSGHQFPNYSSELNVNALLLGDSALYLCASSPLAGGFTDTQYFGPGTRLTVL.